The present entry profiles one TCR beta chain with its context. TCRdb reprocessed the 5' RACE reads; each CDR3 protein has one entry and no DNA is given. This sample contains 400,000 to 500,000 distinct CDR3 sequences. This record belongs to a study of monozygotic twins with inflammatory bowel disease. CDR3 length: 15 amino acids. Germline-derived CDR1 and CDR2 are MGHRA and YSYEKL. The clonotype comes from a human donor with ulcerative colitis or Crohn's disease, or a healthy co-twin of an affected twin (not recorded which). The source material was blood. The chain uses TRBV4-1 and TRBJ2-7; TCRdb's D call, TRBD2, is unchecked because there is no DNA. The CDR3 spells CASSQGQTSRLEQYF.